This TCR beta chain came from a study of cytomegalovirus exposure and HLA in healthy donors. Study details: Approximately 180 million T cells yielded some 100 million unique TCR beta sequences, as an earlier analysis found.

General observations from the study: The study reported that TCR beta sequences accurately predicted HLA-A and HLA-B alleles in most subjects.

The PCR made use of 60 Vbeta and 13 Jbeta primers. Produced via immunoSEQ multiplex PCR; TCRdb's table is partial and in-frame only. This table has approximately 200,000 clones, about 80% appearing once. This clone has only one observation. Its antigen is currently unknown. The sequenced sample was PBMCs. This TCR came from a man in his forties in good health and CMV-seronegative.

The CDR3 region has the DNA TGTGCCAGCAGCTTGGTTACTAGCGGGAGTTACAATGAGCAGTTCTTC. Translated: CASSLVTSGSYNEQFF. The rearrangement links TRBV5-6 to TRBJ2-1; 11 bases agree with TRBD2. The length of the CDR3 is 16 residues. Germline V gives CDR1 SGHDT, CDR2 YYEEEE. J lost 4 bases, V lost 0 bases, and 3 bases had no gene match.